The 5 T cell receptor beta chains in this list originate from one sample, sequenced in a study of cytomegalovirus exposure and HLA in healthy donors. PCR primers comprised 60 Vbeta and 13 Jbeta primers. Clones were sequenced by immunoSEQ multiplex PCR, and TCRdb holds only the in-frame ones, with some missing. Here the sample spans approximately 170,000 clones, roughly four fifths being singletons. The sequenced sample was PBMCs. The receptors shown here come from a man aged 50 to 59 in good health and CMV-seropositive.

This clone occurred once. V gene TRBV7-6 combines with J gene TRBJ2-2; 10 nucleotides match TRBD2. J lost 1 base, V lost 2 bases, and 10 bases had no gene match. The CDR3 totals 19 residues. Germline V gives CDR1 SGHVS, CDR2 FNYEAQ. The CDR3 nucleotides read TGTGCCAGCAGCTTACGCGGACGCCTAGCGGGGGTGAACACCGGGGAGCTGTTTTTT. Residues: CASSLRGRLAGVNTGELFF.

The chain links TRBV5-4 to TRBJ2-2, with 7 bases fitting TRBD2. The CDR3 has 14 residues. Losses at the gene ends were 4 bases for V and 6 bases for J; bases not matched to a gene: 6. Germline V lookup: CDR1 SGHNT, CDR2 YYREEE (reference sequence). CDR3: CASSIRGGSGELFF. DNA for the CDR3: TGTGCCAGCAGCATACGGGGAGGGTCCGGGGAGCTGTTTTTT.

The gene calls are TRBV5-5 and TRBJ2-3; D is perhaps TRBD2 (6 bases). Deletions cut 6 bases from V and 2 bases from J, with 16 bases between. The CDR3 is made up of 15 amino acids. Germline V CDR1 and CDR2: SGHKS, YYEKEE (reference sequence). The CDR3 region has the DNA TGTGCCAGCACCCCTTTGGGACTGATCACAGATACGCAGTATTTT. This encodes CASTPLGLITDTQYF. The full variable domain, with the rest looked up from reference TRBV5-5 and TRBJ2-3, is DAGVTQSPTHLIKTRGQQVTLRCSPISGHKSVSWYQQVLGQGPQFIFQYYEKEERGRGNFPDRFSARQFPNYSSELNVNALLLGDSALYLCASTPLGLITDTQYFGPGTRLTVL.

About this clone itself: One end of the junction does not line up with germline, which may come from a read error. Other nucleotide sequences in the sample specify the same CDR3. The V call is TRBV11-2, the J call TRBJ2-7; 11 bases align to TRBD2. The CDR3 runs to 16 residues. Germline V CDR1 and CDR2: SGHAT, FQNNGV. CDR3 sequence reads: CASSLDVSGRGYEQYF. The CDR3 DNA follows: TGCGCCAGCAGCTTAGATGTTAGCGGGAGGGGCTACGAGCAGTACTTC.

The rearrangement joins TRBV9 to TRBJ1-3; unclear D gene. The length of the CDR3 is 15 residues. CDR1 and CDR2 (germline): SGDLS, YYNGEE. The germline V and J ends were trimmed by 4 bases and 1 base, with 12 bases remaining between them. As DNA, the CDR3 is TGTGCCAGCAGCCCAATCCCAGGTTCTGGAAACACCATATATTTT. Its protein product is CASSPIPGSGNTIYF.